This T cell receptor beta chain appears in the sequencing data of a study of identical twins. Germline CDR1 KGHDR, CDR2 SFDVKD. The J segment lost 3 bases and the V segment lost 4 bases, leaving 4 bases of the junction unmatched. The CDR3 spans 15 residues. cDNA carried unique molecular identifiers, and a universal primer site was added by template switching. TCRdb fed the 5' RACE reads into MiXCR, producing one record per CDR3 protein. The table has about 890,000 distinct CDR3 sequences, around an eighth seen once. Healthy Caucasians provided all donations. This clonotype showed up just a few times. These same data were also listed under a study on yellow fever vaccine responses in identical twins.

The specimen sequenced was PBMCs. The chain couples TRBV24-1 to TRBJ2-7; 11 bases fit TRBD1. This TCR was sampled from a woman between 18 and 29 years old in good health. CDR3 nucleotides: TGTGCCACCAGTGACCGGACAGGGGGCGGCTACGAGCAGTACTTC. This sequence encodes CATSDRTGGGYEQYF.